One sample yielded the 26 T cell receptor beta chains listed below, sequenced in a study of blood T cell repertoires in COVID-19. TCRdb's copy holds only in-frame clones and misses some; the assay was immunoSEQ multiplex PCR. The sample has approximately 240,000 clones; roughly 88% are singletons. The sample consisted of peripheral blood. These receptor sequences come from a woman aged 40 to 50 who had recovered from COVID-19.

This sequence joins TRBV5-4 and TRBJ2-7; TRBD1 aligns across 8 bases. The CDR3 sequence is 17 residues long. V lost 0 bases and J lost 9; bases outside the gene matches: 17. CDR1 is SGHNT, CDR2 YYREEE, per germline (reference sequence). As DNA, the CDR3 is TGTGCCAGCAGCTTGGCCCCGGGACAGGCCGCCTTAACCGGGCAGTACTTC. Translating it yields CASSLAPGQAALTGQYF.

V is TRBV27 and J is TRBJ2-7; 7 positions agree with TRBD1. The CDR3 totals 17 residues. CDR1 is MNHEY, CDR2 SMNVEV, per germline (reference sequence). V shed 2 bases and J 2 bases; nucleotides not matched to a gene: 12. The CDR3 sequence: CASSLVYPAGGPYEQYF. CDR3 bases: TGTGCCAGCAGTTTAGTCTACCCCGCAGGGGGTCCCTACGAGCAGTACTTC.

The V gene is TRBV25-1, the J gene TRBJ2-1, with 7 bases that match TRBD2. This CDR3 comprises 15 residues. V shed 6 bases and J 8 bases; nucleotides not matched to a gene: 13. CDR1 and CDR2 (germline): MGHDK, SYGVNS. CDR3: CASRWTSGVIDEQFF. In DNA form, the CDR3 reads TGTGCCAGCAGGTGGACTAGTGGGGTGATCGATGAGCAGTTCTTC.

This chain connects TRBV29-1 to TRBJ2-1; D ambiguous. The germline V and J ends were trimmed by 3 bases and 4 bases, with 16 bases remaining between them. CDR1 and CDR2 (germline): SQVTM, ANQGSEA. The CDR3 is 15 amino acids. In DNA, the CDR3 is TGCAGCGTTGACGCCACCTTTACTACATACAATGAGCAGTTCTTC. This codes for CSVDATFTTYNEQFF.

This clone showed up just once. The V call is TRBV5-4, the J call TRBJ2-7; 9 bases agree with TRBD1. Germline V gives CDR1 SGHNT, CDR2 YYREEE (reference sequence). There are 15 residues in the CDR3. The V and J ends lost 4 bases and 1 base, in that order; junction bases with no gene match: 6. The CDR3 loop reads CASSRGTGISYEQYF. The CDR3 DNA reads TGTGCCAGCAGCCGTGGGACAGGGATTTCCTACGAGCAGTACTTC.

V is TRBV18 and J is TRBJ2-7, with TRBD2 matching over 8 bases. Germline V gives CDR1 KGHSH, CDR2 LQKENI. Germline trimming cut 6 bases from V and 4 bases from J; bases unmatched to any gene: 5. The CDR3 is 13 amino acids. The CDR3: CASSGTRGYEQYF. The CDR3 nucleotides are TGTGCCAGCTCCGGGACTAGGGGATACGAGCAGTACTTC.

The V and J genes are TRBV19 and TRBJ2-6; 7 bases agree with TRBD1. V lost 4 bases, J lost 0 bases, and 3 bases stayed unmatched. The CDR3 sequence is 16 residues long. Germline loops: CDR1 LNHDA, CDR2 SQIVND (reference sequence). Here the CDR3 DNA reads TGTGCCAGTAGTACCTACAGGGGCTCTGGGGCCAACGTCCTGACTTTC. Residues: CASSTYRGSGANVLTF.

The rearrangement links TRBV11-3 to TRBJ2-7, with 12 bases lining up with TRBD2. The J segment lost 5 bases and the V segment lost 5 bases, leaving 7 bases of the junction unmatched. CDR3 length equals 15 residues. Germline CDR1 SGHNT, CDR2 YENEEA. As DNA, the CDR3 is TGTGCCAGCAGCCTGAGACTAGCGGGAGAAAACGAGCAGTACTTC. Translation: CASSLRLAGENEQYF.

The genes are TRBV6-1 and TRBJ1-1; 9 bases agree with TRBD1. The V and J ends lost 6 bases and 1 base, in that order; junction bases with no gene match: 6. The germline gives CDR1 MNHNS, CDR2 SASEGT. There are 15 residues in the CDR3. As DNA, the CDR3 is TGTGCCAGCAGACACAGGGGGCAGGGGAACACTGAAGCTTTCTTT. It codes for CASRHRGQGNTEAFF.

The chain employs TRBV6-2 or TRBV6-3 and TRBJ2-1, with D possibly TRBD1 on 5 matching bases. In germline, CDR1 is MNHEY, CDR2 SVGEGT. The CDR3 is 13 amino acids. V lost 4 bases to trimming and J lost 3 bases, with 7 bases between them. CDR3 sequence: CASSSQGYNEQFF. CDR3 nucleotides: TGTGCCAGCAGTTCCCAGGGCTACAATGAGCAGTTCTTC.

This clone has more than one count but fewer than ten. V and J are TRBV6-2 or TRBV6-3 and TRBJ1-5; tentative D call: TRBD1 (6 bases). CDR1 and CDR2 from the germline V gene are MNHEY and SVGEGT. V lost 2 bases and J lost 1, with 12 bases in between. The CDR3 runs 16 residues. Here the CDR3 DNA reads TGTGCCAGCAGTTACCGCCGACAGGTCAGCAATCAGCCCCAGCATTTT. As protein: CASSYRRQVSNQPQHF.

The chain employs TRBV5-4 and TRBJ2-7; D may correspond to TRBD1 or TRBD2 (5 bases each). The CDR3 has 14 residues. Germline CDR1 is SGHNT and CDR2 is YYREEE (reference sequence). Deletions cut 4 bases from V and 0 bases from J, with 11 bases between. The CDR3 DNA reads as TGTGCCAGCAGCGTGGGGGAGATCTCCTACGAGCAGTACTTC. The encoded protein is CASSVGEISYEQYF.

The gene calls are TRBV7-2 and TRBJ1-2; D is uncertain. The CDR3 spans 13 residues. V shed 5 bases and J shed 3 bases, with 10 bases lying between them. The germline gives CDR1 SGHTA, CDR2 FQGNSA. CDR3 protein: CASSADKDYGYTF. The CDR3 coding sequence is TGTGCCAGCAGCGCCGACAAGGACTATGGCTACACCTTC.

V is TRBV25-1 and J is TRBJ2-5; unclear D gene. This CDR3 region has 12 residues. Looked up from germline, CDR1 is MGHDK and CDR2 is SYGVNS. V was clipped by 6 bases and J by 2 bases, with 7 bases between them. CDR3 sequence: CASREEQETQYF. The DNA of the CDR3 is TGTGCCAGCAGGGAAGAGCAAGAGACCCAGTACTTC.

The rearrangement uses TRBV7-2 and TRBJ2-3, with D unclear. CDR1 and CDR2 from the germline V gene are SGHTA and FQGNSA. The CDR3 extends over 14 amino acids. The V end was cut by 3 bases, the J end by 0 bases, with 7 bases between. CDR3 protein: CASSFFSSTDTQYF. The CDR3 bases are TGTGCCAGCAGCTTTTTCTCTAGCACAGATACGCAGTATTTT.

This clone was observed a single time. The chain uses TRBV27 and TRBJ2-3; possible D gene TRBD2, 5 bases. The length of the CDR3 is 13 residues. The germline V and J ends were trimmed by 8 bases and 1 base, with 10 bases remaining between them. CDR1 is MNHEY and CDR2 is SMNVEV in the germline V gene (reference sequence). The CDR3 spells CASRTSGTDTQYF. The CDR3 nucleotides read TGTGCCAGCCGGACTTCTGGCACAGATACGCAGTATTTT.

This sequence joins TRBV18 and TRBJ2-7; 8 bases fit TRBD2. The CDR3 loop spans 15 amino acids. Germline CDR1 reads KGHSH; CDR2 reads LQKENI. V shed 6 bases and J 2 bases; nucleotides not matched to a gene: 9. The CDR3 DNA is TGTGCCAGCTCCCAAGGACTAGCCTTCCCCTACGAGCAGTACTTC. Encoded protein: CASSQGLAFPYEQYF.

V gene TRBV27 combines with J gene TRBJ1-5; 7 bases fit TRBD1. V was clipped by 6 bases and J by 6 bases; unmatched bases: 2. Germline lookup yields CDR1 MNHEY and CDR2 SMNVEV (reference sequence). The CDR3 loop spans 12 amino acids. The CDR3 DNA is TGTGCCAGCAGACAGGGGAGTCAGCCCCAGCATTTT. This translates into CASRQGSQPQHF.

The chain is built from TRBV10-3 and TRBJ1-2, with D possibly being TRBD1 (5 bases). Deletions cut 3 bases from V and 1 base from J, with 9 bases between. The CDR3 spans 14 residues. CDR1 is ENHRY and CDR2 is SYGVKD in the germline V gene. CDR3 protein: CAISDSGFNYGYTF. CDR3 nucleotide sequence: TGTGCCATCAGTGATTCAGGGTTTAACTATGGCTACACCTTC.

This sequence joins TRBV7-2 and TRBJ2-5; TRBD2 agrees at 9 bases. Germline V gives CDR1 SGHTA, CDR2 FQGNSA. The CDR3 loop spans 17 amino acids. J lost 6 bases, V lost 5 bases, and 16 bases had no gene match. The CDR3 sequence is CASSPTAAGGRTKTQYF. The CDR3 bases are TGTGCCAGCAGCCCCACCGCGGCGGGGGGGCGGACAAAGACCCAGTACTTC.

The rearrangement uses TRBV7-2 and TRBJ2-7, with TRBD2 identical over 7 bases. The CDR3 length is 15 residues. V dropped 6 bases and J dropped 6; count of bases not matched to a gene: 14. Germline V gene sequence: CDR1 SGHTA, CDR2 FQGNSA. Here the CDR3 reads CASSYPLERGTEQYF. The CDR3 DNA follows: TGTGCCAGCAGTTACCCCCTCGAGCGGGGAACCGAGCAGTACTTC. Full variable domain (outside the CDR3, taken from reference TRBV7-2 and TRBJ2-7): GAGVSQSPSNKVTEKGKDVELRCDPISGHTALYWYRQSLGQGLEFLIYFQGNSAPDKSGLPSDRFSAERTGGSVSTLTIQRTQQEDSAVYLCASSYPLERGTEQYFGPGTRLTVT.

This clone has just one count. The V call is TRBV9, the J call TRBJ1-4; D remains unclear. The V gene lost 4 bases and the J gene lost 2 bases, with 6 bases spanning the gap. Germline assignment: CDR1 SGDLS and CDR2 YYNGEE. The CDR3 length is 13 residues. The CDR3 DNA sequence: TGTGCCAGCAGCCCCGGTACTAATGAAAAACTGTTTTTT. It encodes CASSPGTNEKLFF.

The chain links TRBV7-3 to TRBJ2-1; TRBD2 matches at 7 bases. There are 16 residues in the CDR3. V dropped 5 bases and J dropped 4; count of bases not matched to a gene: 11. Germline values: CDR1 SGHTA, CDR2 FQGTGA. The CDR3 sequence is CASSPQPGLSYNEQFF. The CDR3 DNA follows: TGTGCCAGCAGCCCCCAGCCGGGACTATCTTACAATGAGCAGTTCTTC.

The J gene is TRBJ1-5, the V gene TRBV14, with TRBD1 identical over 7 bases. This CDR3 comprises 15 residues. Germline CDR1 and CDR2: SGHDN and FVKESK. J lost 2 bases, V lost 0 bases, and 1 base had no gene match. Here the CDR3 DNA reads TGTGCCAGCAGCCAAGAAGGACAGGGCAATCAGCCCCAGCATTTT. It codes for CASSQEGQGNQPQHF.

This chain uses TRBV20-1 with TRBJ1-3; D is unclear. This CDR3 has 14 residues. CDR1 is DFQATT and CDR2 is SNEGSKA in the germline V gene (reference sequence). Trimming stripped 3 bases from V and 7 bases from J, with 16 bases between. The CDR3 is CSASTANTGNTIYF. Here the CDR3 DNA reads TGCAGTGCTAGTACAGCCAATACGGGGAACACCATATATTTT.

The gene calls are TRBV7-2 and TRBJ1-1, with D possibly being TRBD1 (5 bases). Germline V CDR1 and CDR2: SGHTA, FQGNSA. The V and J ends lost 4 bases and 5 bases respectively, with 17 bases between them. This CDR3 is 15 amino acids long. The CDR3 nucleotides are TGTGCCAGCAGCTCCCTCAGGCGGGGGGAGACTGAAGCTTTCTTT. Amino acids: CASSSLRRGETEAFF.